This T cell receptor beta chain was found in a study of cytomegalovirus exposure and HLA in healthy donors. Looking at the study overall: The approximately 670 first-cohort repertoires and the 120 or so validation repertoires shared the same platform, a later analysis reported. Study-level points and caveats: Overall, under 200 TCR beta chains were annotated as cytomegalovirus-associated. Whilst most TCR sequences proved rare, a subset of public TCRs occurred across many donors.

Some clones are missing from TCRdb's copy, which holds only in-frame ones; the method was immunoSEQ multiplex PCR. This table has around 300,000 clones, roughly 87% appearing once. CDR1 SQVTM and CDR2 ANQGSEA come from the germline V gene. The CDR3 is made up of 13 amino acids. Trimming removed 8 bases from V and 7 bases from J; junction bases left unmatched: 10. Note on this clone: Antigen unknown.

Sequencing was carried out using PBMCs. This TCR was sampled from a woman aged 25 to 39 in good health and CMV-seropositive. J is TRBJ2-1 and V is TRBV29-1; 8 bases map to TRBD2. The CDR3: CSLRREGGNEQFF. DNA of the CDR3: TGCAGCTTGCGACGGGAGGGAGGAAATGAGCAGTTCTTC.